The 9 T cell receptor beta chains presented below share a single source sample, sequenced in a study of beta chain features in type 1 diabetes. What was sequenced were expressed TCRB transcripts, since all of the isolated RNA had been reverse transcribed. Assay used: immunoSEQ multiplex PCR; TCRdb lists only in-frame clones, some missing. The sample yields 850,000 to 900,000 clones, 17% seen once. Sequenced material: naive CD4+ T cells from blood. These receptors all come from a woman in her late teens or twenties in good health.

This clone occurred a few times. This chain links TRBV18 with TRBJ2-1; D might be TRBD1 (6 bases). V lost 3 bases and J lost 6, with 15 bases in between. This CDR3 has 15 residues. Germline V gene lookup returns CDR1 KGHSH and CDR2 LQKENI. The DNA for the CDR3 is TGTGCCAGCTCACCGAACATGGACAGCTTCAATGAGCAGTTCTTC. The encoded protein is CASSPNMDSFNEQFF. Filled out from reference TRBV18 and TRBJ2-1, the complete variable domain reads NAGVMQNPRHLVRRRGQEARLRCSPMKGHSHVYWYRQLPEEGLKFMVYLQKENIIDESGMPKERFSAEFPKEGPSILRIQQVVRGDSAAYFCASSPNMDSFNEQFFGPGTRLTVL.

This clone was observed a few times. The J gene is TRBJ1-2, the V gene TRBV28; TRBD1 might be the D (5 bases). The CDR3 contains 12 residues. V was trimmed by 2 bases and J by 12 bases, leaving 13 bases between them. Germline CDR1 MDHEN, CDR2 SYDVKM. The CDR3 sequence is CASSLQGQLNTF. The CDR3 nucleotides read TGTGCCAGCAGTTTACAGGGTCAACTGAACACCTTC.

This clone turned up a few times. CDR3 amino acids: CASSLGLRNEQFF. As DNA, the CDR3 is TGCGCCAGCAGCTTGGGACTACGGAATGAGCAGTTCTTC. The chain combines TRBV5-1 with TRBJ2-1; a possible D gene is TRBD2 (5 bases). Trimming stripped 0 bases from V and 7 bases from J, with 8 bases between. CDR3 length: 13 residues. The germline gives CDR1 SGHRS, CDR2 YFSETQ.

In regard to this clone: The sample contains more than one DNA sequence encoding this CDR3. The chain uses TRBV7-9 and TRBJ2-1; 7 nucleotides match TRBD2. CDR3 length equals 13 residues. Per germline, CDR1 SEHNR and CDR2 FQNEAQ (reference sequence). J lost 6 bases, V lost 1 base, and 0 bases had no gene match. The CDR3 region has the DNA TGTGCCAGCAGCTTAGGACTAGCCAATGAGCAGTTCTTC. This encodes CASSLGLANEQFF.

This chain joins TRBV27 and TRBJ1-1; unclear D gene. V shed 6 bases and J shed 2 bases, with 13 bases lying between them. Germline V gene data show CDR1 as MNHEY and CDR2 as SMNVEV (reference sequence). The CDR3 has 14 amino acids. In DNA, the CDR3 is TGTGCCAGCAGCACCACATGGAAAAACACTGAAGCTTTCTTT. Amino acid sequence: CASSTTWKNTEAFF.

In this sample, this clone turned up a few times. CDR3 sequence (DNA): TGTGCCAGCAGTTACTCGGAGGGGACACTTCCCTACGAGCAGTACTTC. It is translated as CASSYSEGTLPYEQYF. V usage is TRBV6-5 and J usage is TRBJ2-7; D possibly uses TRBD1 or TRBD2 (6 bases each). Germline CDR1 MNHEY, CDR2 SVGAGI. This CDR3 region has 16 residues. The V end was cut by 0 bases, the J end by 2 bases, with 14 bases between.

This chain links TRBV6-6 with TRBJ1-5; D ambiguous. Germline CDR1 reads MNHNY; CDR2 reads SVGAGI (reference sequence). V was shortened by 6 bases and J by 4 bases, with 4 bases between the two germline ends. CDR3 length: 11 residues. DNA for the CDR3: TGTGCCAGCAGGAGTAATCAGCCCCAGCATTTT. This sequence encodes CASRSNQPQHF.

The V call is TRBV7-3, the J call TRBJ2-5; TRBD2 aligns across 7 bases. CDR1 and CDR2 from the germline V gene are SGHTA and FQGTGA. The CDR3 loop spans 15 amino acids. V dropped 5 bases and J dropped 2; count of bases not matched to a gene: 8. The CDR3: CASSLLDGRQETQYF. CDR3 DNA: TGTGCCAGCAGCCTACTAGACGGGAGGCAAGAGACCCAGTACTTC.

In its sample, this clone was seen a few times. The CDR3 nucleotides are TGTGCCAGCAGCCAAGATCGACTAGCGGGGAACGAGCAGTACTTC. It is translated as CASSQDRLAGNEQYF. The chain has TRBV4-2 and TRBJ2-7; 11 nucleotides align to TRBD2. The CDR3 loop spans 15 amino acids. Losses at the gene ends were 0 bases for V and 5 bases for J; bases not matched to a gene: 3. The germline V gene encodes CDR1 LGHNA and CDR2 YNFKEQ.